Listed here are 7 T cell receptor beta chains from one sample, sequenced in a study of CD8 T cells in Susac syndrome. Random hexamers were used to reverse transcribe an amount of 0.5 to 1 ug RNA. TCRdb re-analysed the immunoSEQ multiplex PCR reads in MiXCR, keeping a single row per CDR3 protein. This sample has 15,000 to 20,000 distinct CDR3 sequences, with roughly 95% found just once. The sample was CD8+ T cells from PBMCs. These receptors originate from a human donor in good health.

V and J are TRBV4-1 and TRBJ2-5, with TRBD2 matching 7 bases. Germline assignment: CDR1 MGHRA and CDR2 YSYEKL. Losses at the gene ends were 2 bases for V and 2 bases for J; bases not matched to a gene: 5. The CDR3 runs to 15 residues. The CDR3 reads CASSQTSVSQETQYF. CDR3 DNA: TGCGCCAGCAGCCAAACTAGCGTGTCACAAGAGACCCAGTACTTC.

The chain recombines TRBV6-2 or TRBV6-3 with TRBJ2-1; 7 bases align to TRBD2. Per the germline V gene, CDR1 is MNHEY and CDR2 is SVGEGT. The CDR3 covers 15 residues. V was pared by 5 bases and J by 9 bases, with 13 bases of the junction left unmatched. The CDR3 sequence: CASSHSGTYGGEQFF. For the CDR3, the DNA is TGTGCCAGCAGTCACAGCGGGACCTACGGCGGTGAGCAGTTCTTC.

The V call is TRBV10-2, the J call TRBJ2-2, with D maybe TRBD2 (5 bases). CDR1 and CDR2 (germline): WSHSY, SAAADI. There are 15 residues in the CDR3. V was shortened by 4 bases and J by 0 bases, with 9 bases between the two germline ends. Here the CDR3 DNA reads TGCGCCAGCAGTGTAAGCGGACCGAACACCGGGGAGCTGTTTTTT. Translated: CASSVSGPNTGELFF.

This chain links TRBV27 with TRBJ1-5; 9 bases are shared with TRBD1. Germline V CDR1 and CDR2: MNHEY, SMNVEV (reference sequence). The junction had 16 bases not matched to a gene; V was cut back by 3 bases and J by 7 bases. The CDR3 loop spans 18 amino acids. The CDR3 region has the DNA TGTGCCAGCAGTTTCCTAGGGACAGGGAATGTAAGAGGCCAGCCCCAGCATTTT. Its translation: CASSFLGTGNVRGQPQHF.

CDR3 DNA: TGTGCCAGCAGCTTAGTCGGCGGGGCCTACGAGCAGTACTTC. Translating it yields CASSLVGGAYEQYF. The genes are TRBV7-9 and TRBJ2-7, with D possibly being TRBD2 (6 bases). The CDR3 is made up of 14 amino acids. V was trimmed by 1 base and J by 2 bases, leaving 9 bases between them. CDR1 and CDR2 (germline): SEHNR, FQNEAQ (reference sequence).

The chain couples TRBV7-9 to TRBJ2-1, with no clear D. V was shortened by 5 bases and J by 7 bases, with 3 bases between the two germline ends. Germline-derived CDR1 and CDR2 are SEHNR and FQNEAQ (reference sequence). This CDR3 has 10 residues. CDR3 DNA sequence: TGTGCCAGCAGCCCTAATGAGCAGTTCTTC. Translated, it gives CASSPNEQFF. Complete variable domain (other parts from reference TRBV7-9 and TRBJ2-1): DTGVSQNPRHKITKRGQNVTFRCDPISEHNRLYWYRQTLGQGPEFLTYFQNEAQLEKSRLLSDRFSAERPKGSFSTLEIQRTEQGDSAMYLCASSPNEQFFGPGTRLTVL.

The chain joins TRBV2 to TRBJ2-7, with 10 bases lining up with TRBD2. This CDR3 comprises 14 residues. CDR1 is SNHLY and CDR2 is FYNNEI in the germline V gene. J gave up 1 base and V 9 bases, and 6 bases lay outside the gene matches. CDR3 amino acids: CARLRLAGSYEQYF. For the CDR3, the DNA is TGTGCCAGATTGAGACTAGCGGGTTCCTACGAGCAGTACTTC.